This T cell receptor beta chain is drawn from a study of blood T cell repertoires in COVID-19. Original data processing: Estimation of nucleated cell counts was performed using reference gene primer amplification. TCRdb's table, derived via immunoSEQ multiplex PCR, lists solely in-frame clones and lacks some. The V and J calls and the clone size are those of that table, but D and trimming were determined from the DNA. The data contain some 73,000 clones, approximately 77% of them singletons. CDR3 length: 14 amino acids. The germline V gene has CDR1 LNHDA and CDR2 SQIVND (reference sequence). The V and J ends lost 4 bases and 9 bases, in that order; junction bases with no gene match: 5. Seattle-derived patients entered the study during active infection and were followed longitudinally.

The rearrangement uses TRBV19 and TRBJ1-6; 8 nucleotides match TRBD1. The TCR comes from a man between 65 and 85 years old with COVID-19, enrolled during active disease. Sequenced material: peripheral blood. CDR3 in amino acids: CASSTHRGGSPLHF. CDR3 coding DNA: TGTGCCAGTAGTACCCACAGGGGGGGTTCACCCCTCCACTTT.